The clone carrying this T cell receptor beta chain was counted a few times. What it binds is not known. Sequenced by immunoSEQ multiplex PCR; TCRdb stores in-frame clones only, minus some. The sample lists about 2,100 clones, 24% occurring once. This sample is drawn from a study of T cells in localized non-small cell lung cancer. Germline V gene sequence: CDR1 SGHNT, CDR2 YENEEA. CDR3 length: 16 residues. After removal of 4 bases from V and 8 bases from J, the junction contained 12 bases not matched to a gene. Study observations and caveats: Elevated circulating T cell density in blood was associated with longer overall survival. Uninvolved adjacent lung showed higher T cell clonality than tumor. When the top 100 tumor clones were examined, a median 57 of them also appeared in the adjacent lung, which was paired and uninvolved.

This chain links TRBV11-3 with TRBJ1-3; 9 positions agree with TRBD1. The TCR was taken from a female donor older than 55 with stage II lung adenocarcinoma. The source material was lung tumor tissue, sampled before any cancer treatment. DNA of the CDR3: TGTGCCAGCAGCTCCGGGACAGGGAGGGGGCTAGACACCATATATTTT. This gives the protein CASSSGTGRGLDTIYF.